This T cell receptor (beta chain) comes out of a study of T cells in localized non-small cell lung cancer. Germline CDR1 and CDR2: SEHNR and FQNEAQ (reference sequence). Trimming stripped 5 bases from V and 5 bases from J, with 9 bases between. The CDR3 is made up of 12 amino acids. The method was immunoSEQ multiplex PCR; TCRdb's version includes in-frame clones alone and lacks a portion of them. There are fewer than 90,000 clones in the sample; around 80% occur only once, and around 21% lies in the top ten. The chain links TRBV7-9 to TRBJ1-2, with D tentatively TRBD1 (5 bases). The sequence came from a man aged 35 to 69 with stage II squamous cell lung carcinoma. The specimen comprised PBMCs, sampled before any cancer treatment. The CDR3 nucleotides are TGTGCCAGCAGCCTAGACAGTTATGGCTACACCTTC. Encoded protein: CASSLDSYGYTF.